This T cell receptor beta chain originates from a study of CD8+ T cells in alopecia areata. Study observations and caveats: Normal scalp showed lower clonality than lesional scalp, especially alopecia totalis/universalis.

Worth noting for this clone: Its antigen is currently unknown.

Investigators isolated RNA and reverse transcribed it into cDNA to act as the sequencing template. TCRdb's table, derived via immunoSEQ multiplex PCR, lists solely in-frame clones and lacks some. The sample lists about 130,000 clones, 58% occurring once. Germline CDR1 is SGHTA and CDR2 is FQGNSA. With 2 bases removed from V and 0 bases from J, the gap between germline ends came to 7 bases. There are 14 residues in the CDR3. This sample comprised CD4+ T cells sorted from blood, obtained at week 0. The chain joins TRBV7-2 to TRBJ1-1; unclear D gene. This TCR came from a human donor with alopecia areata. The chain's CDR3 is CASSLRSMNTEAFF. CDR3 coding DNA: TGTGCCAGCAGCTTACGTTCCATGAACACTGAAGCTTTCTTT.